Included here is one T cell receptor (beta chain) sequence, with context. The source of the sample is a study of blood T cell repertoires in COVID-19. Study-wide context: Samples of COVID-19 (acute and convalescent) were obtained from the United States, Italy and Spain.

The CDR3 is 16 amino acids. Germline CDR1 and CDR2: MDHEN and SYDVKM. With V trimmed by 3 bases and J by 10 bases, 7 bases remained unmatched. Only in-frame clones appear in the TCRdb table, and some are missing; sequencing was by immunoSEQ multiplex PCR. The sample has under 300,000 clones; around 90% are singletons. The sequenced sample consisted of peripheral blood. The receptor was derived from a woman aged 40-49 years who had recovered from COVID-19. J is TRBJ1-6 and V is TRBV28; 12 positions agree with TRBD1. This CDR3 reads CASSLGTGGAGSPLHF. As DNA, the CDR3 is TGTGCCAGCAGTTTGGGGACAGGGGGCGCGGGGTCACCCCTCCACTTT.